These 14 T cell receptor beta chains were sequenced from one sample in a study of cytomegalovirus exposure and HLA in healthy donors. PCR employed 60 Vbeta and 13 Jbeta primers. Using immunoSEQ multiplex PCR, the repertoire was profiled, and TCRdb retains in-frame clones only, with some absent. This table has 110,000 or so clones, about 68% appearing once. Sequenced input: PBMCs. The receptors shown here come from a woman in her 40s in good health and CMV-seropositive.

The genes are TRBV19 and TRBJ2-1, with 8 bases aligning to TRBD2. V lost 3 bases to trimming and J lost 7 bases; unmatched junction nucleotides: 14. CDR3 size: 17 residues. Germline V lookup: CDR1 LNHDA, CDR2 SQIVND (reference sequence). The CDR3 is CASSIGVAGRPLNEQFF. CDR3 nucleotide sequence: TGTGCCAGTAGTATCGGGGTAGCGGGACGGCCGTTGAATGAGCAGTTCTTC.

The rearrangement uses TRBV7-2 and TRBJ2-5; 8 nucleotides align to TRBD2. Germline CDR1 SGHTA, CDR2 FQGNSA. The CDR3 runs to 16 residues. The junction had 10 bases not matched to a gene; V was cut back by 2 bases and J by 5 bases. CDR3 in DNA: TGTGCCAGCAGCTTACACGGGGGGACTAGGGGCGAGACCCAGTACTTC. It yields the protein CASSLHGGTRGETQYF.

V gene TRBV2 combines with J gene TRBJ2-1; D possibly corresponds to TRBD2 (5 bases). CDR1 is SNHLY, CDR2 FYNNEI, per germline. The CDR3 is made up of 13 amino acids. The germline V and J ends were trimmed by 7 bases and 14 bases, with 21 bases remaining between them. The CDR3 DNA is TGTGCCAGCAAGGCTAGCCCTGAGTGGCGGGAGTTCTTC. It yields the protein CASKASPEWREFF.

The chain couples TRBV5-1 to TRBJ2-1, with 12 bases identical to TRBD2. Losses at the gene ends were 0 bases for V and 8 bases for J; bases not matched to a gene: 6. The CDR3 totals 16 residues. Germline CDR1 and CDR2: SGHRS and YFSETQ. CDR3 residues: CASSLDRLAGGDEQFF. Written as DNA, the CDR3 is TGCGCCAGCAGCTTGGATAGGCTAGCGGGAGGGGATGAGCAGTTCTTC.

The chain is built from TRBV2 and TRBJ2-5, with a possible D match to TRBD1 (5 bases). The J call may be in error: the DNA end matches TRBJ2-7 better. This CDR3 is built from 13 residues. Germline CDR1 and CDR2: SNHLY and FYNNEI. The DNA of the CDR3 is TGTGCCAGCAGTGGGCAGGGATACTACGAGCAGTACTTC. This encodes CASSGQGYYEQYF.

The chain joins TRBV7-9 to TRBJ1-2, with a possible D match to TRBD1 (5 bases). This CDR3 region has 16 residues. Trimming cost V 5 bases and J 4 bases, with 20 bases left between them. The V gene's germline CDR1 is SEHNR and CDR2 FQNEAQ (reference sequence). CDR3 protein: CASSQTDSHILYGYTF. DNA for the CDR3: TGTGCCAGCAGCCAAACTGACAGCCACATCCTCTATGGCTACACCTTC. The complete variable domain, with remaining parts taken from reference TRBV7-9 and TRBJ1-2, reads DTGVSQNPRHKITKRGQNVTFRCDPISEHNRLYWYRQTLGQGPEFLTYFQNEAQLEKSRLLSDRFSAERPKGSFSTLEIQRTEQGDSAMYLCASSQTDSHILYGYTFGSGTRLTVV.

This chain connects TRBV5-1 to TRBJ2-4, with TRBD2 matching over 8 bases. The germline CDR1 and CDR2 sequences are SGHRS and YFSETQ. The CDR3 is 14 residues long. V lost 3 bases, J lost 7 bases, and 6 bases stayed unmatched. CDR3 region: CASSSGGPGNIQYF. Here the CDR3 DNA reads TGCGCCAGCAGCTCGGGGGGGCCGGGGAACATTCAGTACTTC.

This clone has only a few counts. The chain uses TRBV7-9 and TRBJ1-4; D call uncertain. Germline V gene lookup returns CDR1 SEHNR and CDR2 FQNEAQ (reference sequence). This CDR3 is built from 17 residues. The V end lost 1 base, the J end lost 7 bases, and 19 bases lay between the germline ends. Here the CDR3 DNA reads TGTGCCAGCAGCTTAGGGGCAGGTCCGTCCTTGGGTGAAAAACTGTTTTTT. Residues: CASSLGAGPSLGEKLFF.

The V and J genes are TRBV13 and TRBJ2-6, with unresolved D. CDR1 and CDR2 (germline): PRHDT, FYEKMQ (reference sequence). The CDR3 totals 13 residues. Trimming cost V 7 bases and J 0 bases, with 4 bases left between them. The CDR3 nucleotides are TGTGCCAGCATGGCCTCTGGGGCCAACGTCCTGACTTTC. It translates to CASMASGANVLTF.

The CDR3 DNA follows: TGCGCCAGCAGCTTTACGGACAGGGACGCCTACGAGCAGTACTTC. Translation: CASSFTDRDAYEQYF. The V call is TRBV5-1, the J call TRBJ2-7, with 8 bases aligning to TRBD1. The J segment lost 2 bases and the V segment lost 2 bases, leaving 6 bases of the junction unmatched. This CDR3 is 15 amino acids long. Looked up from germline, CDR1 is SGHRS and CDR2 is YFSETQ.

The chain has TRBV7-9 and TRBJ2-2; TRBD2 agrees at 7 bases. Germline V gene lookup returns CDR1 SEHNR and CDR2 FQNEAQ (reference sequence). This CDR3 spans 13 amino acids. V shed 5 bases, J shed 6 bases, and the junction held 3 bases outside the gene matches. The CDR3 DNA sequence: TGTGCCAGCAGCCGAACTAGCGCCGGGGAGCTGTTTTTT. Translation: CASSRTSAGELFF.

V gene TRBV29-1 combines with J gene TRBJ2-7; 9 bases line up with TRBD1. The CDR3 totals 18 residues. Germline V gives CDR1 SQVTM, CDR2 ANQGSEA. J was trimmed by 5 bases and V by 7 bases; bases with no gene match: 24. The CDR3 nucleotides are TGCAGCGCCGGAGGAGGGCTGGGGGACAGGGTGGGTGGAGACGAGCAGTACTTC. This sequence encodes CSAGGGLGDRVGGDEQYF.

The V and J genes are TRBV27 and TRBJ2-3; 7 bases are shared with TRBD1. Germline loops: CDR1 MNHEY, CDR2 SMNVEV (reference sequence). With 6 bases clipped from V and 0 bases from J, the junction kept 9 bases outside the gene matches. This CDR3 region has 16 residues. The CDR3, as DNA: TGTGCCAGCAGGCGAAGACAGGGTACTAGCACAGATACGCAGTATTTT. This sequence encodes CASRRRQGTSTDTQYF.

The chain combines TRBV5-1 with TRBJ2-5; D is possibly TRBD1 (5 bases). The V end lost 3 bases, the J end lost 2 bases, and 8 bases lay between the germline ends. The CDR3 totals 13 residues. Per germline, CDR1 SGHRS and CDR2 YFSETQ. CDR3 DNA: TGCGCCAGCAGCTGGCAGGGTCAAGAGACCCAGTACTTC. It codes for CASSWQGQETQYF.